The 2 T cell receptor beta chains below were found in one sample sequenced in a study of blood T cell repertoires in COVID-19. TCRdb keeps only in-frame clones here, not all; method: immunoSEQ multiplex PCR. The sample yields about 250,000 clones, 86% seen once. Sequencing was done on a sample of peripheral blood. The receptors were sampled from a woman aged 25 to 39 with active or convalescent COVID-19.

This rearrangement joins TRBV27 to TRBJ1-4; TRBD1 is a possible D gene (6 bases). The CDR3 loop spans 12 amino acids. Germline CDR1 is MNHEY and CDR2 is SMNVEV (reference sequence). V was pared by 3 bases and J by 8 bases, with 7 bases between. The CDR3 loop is CASSFRGEKLFF. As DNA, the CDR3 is TGTGCCAGCAGTTTCAGGGGCGAAAAACTGTTTTTT. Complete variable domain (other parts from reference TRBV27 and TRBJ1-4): EAQVTQNPRYLITVTGKKLTVTCSQNMNHEYMSWYRQDPGLGLRQIYYSMNVEVTDKGDVPEGYKVSRKEKRNFPLILESPSPNQTSLYFCASSFRGEKLFFGSGTQLSVL.

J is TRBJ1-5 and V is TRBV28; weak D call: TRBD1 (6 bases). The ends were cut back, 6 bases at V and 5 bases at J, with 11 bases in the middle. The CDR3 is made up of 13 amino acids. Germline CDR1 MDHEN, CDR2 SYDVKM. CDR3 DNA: TGTGCCAGCAGGGGGACACCCGATCAGCCCCAGCATTTT. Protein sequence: CASRGTPDQPQHF.